These 4 T cell receptor beta chains came from one sample sequenced in a study of blood T cell repertoires in COVID-19. Produced via immunoSEQ multiplex PCR; TCRdb's table is partial and in-frame only. The table records some 350,000 clones, about 90% of them present only once. Sequencing was done on a sample of peripheral blood. The receptors stem from a woman aged 18-29 years who had recovered from COVID-19.

V gene TRBV20-1 combines with J gene TRBJ2-3; 8 bases fit TRBD1. Germline V CDR1 and CDR2: DFQATT, SNEGSKA (reference sequence). Losses at the gene ends were 3 bases for V and 6 bases for J; bases not matched to a gene: 8. CDR3 length: 14 amino acids. CDR3 sequence reads: CSASSADRADTQYF. As DNA, the CDR3 is TGCAGTGCTAGTTCCGCGGACAGGGCGGATACGCAGTATTTT.

The chain combines TRBV6-5 with TRBJ2-2; 8 nucleotides line up with TRBD1. V shed 4 bases and J 4 bases; nucleotides not matched to a gene: 8. Germline CDR1 MNHEY, CDR2 SVGAGI. The CDR3 length is 16 residues. CDR3 nucleotide sequence: TGTGCCAGCAGTTCGTGGACAGGGCTCACCACCGGGGAGCTGTTTTTT. Translating gives CASSSWTGLTTGELFF.

The CDR3 loop is CASSYPPAEAFF. The CDR3 region has the DNA TGTGCCAGCAGTTACCCGCCGGCTGAAGCTTTCTTT. The chain uses TRBV6-5 and TRBJ1-1; D gene ambiguous. CDR1 MNHEY and CDR2 SVGAGI come from the germline V gene. The CDR3 totals 12 residues. V gave up 2 bases and J gave up 6 bases, with 7 bases separating them.

This chain links TRBV6-5 with TRBJ1-3; D unclear. Trimming pared 0 bases from V and 2 bases from J, leaving 8 bases between. Germline CDR1 is MNHEY and CDR2 is SVGAGI. This CDR3 comprises 15 residues. The CDR3 DNA sequence: TGTGCCAGCAGTTACTCTGTTGGCCCTGGAAACACCATATATTTT. Protein: CASSYSVGPGNTIYF.